The clone carrying this T cell receptor (beta chain) was seen at least ten times. Its antigen is unknown. TCRdb used MiXCR to reprocess the reads, holding one entry per CDR3 protein. The sample holds 300,000 or so distinct CDR3 sequences; roughly 25% are singletons and the top ten take less than 15%. These data originate in a study of T cell repertoires in cytomegalovirus infection. Study-level information: CMV epitopes that were recently identified and HLA-C-restricted were used alongside well-studied HLA-B-restricted ones.

V was trimmed by 1 base and J by 7 bases, leaving 8 bases between them. This CDR3 spans 14 amino acids. Per germline, CDR1 SGHVS and CDR2 FNYEAQ. Sequenced here: cultured PBMCs, sampled from culture after CMV antigen stimulation. The chain uses TRBV7-6 and TRBJ1-6; D is uncertain. The source of this sequence is a human donor in good health (CMV status not recorded). Some clones in this sample may be carry-over from other donors' samples. The CDR3 is CASSLDVANSPLHF. The CDR3 DNA sequence: TGTGCCAGCAGCTTAGACGTCGCGAATTCACCCCTCCACTTT.